The 4 T cell receptor beta chains below come from one sample, sequenced in a study of CD8 T cells in ankylosing spondylitis. TCRdb used MiXCR to reprocess the 5' RACE reads, holding one entry per CDR3 protein. The data contain roughly 91,000 distinct CDR3 sequences, roughly 8.3% of them seen just once; the ten biggest clones take up approximately 9.7%. Material: blood, either unsorted or a sorted T cell fraction (not recorded which). Receptors originate from a male donor with ankylosing spondylitis or in good health (not recorded which).

This chain uses TRBV4-1 with TRBJ2-1; TRBD1 or TRBD2 may be the D gene (5 bases each). The CDR3 covers 15 residues. V was cut by 4 bases and J by 6 bases, with 16 bases left in between. The germline gives CDR1 MGHRA, CDR2 YSYEKL. CDR3 nucleotides: TGCGCCAGCAGCCCTCCTCCACCAGGGACCAATGAGCAGTTCTTC. Protein product: CASSPPPPGTNEQFF.

This clonotype was seen ten or more times. This rearrangement joins TRBV4-1 to TRBJ2-2, with TRBD1 as a possible D gene (5 bases). The V end lost 4 bases, the J end lost 5 bases, and 14 bases lay between the germline ends. The CDR3 totals 15 residues. Per the germline V gene, CDR1 is MGHRA and CDR2 is YSYEKL. CDR3 coding DNA: TGCGCCAGCAGCCTCTACAGGCTACATACCGGGGAGCTGTTTTTT. This gives the protein CASSLYRLHTGELFF.

This clonotype was seen only a few times. The V and J genes are TRBV7-8 and TRBJ2-1, with 10 nucleotides matching TRBD1. This CDR3 region has 14 residues. The germline V gene has CDR1 SGHVS and CDR2 FQNEAQ. V shed 4 bases, J shed 8 bases, and the junction held 5 bases outside the gene matches. The CDR3 spells CASSYRQGAYEQFF. The CDR3 DNA sequence: TGTGCCAGCAGCTATCGACAGGGGGCCTATGAGCAGTTCTTC.

This clonotype came up many times. The V and J genes are TRBV20-1 and TRBJ2-5; 10 nucleotides agree with TRBD2. V trimming: 3 bases; J trimming: 2 bases; junction bases outside the gene matches: 12. Germline CDR1 and CDR2: DFQATT and SNEGSKA (reference sequence). The CDR3 is 17 amino acids. CDR3 sequence: CSARRDGLAGEQETQYF. The CDR3 DNA is TGCAGTGCTAGGCGGGATGGCCTAGCGGGGGAGCAAGAGACCCAGTACTTC.